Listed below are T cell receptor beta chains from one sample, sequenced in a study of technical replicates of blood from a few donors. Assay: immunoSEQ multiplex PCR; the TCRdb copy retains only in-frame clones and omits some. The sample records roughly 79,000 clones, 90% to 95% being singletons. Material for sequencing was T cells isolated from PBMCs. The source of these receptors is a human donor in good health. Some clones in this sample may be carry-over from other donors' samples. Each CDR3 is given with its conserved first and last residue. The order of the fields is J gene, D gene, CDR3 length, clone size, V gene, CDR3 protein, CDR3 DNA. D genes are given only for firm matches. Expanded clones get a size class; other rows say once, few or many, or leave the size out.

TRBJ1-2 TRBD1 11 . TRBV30 CAWTGGSGYTF TGTGCCTGGACAGGGGGGTCTGGCTACACCTTC
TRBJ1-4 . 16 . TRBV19 CASSIGGGTTNEKLFF TGTGCCAGTAGTATAGGTGGCGGGACAACTAATGAAAAACTGTTTTTT
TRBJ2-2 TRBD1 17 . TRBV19 CASSPRGLDVGTGELFF TGTGCCAGTAGTCCGAGGGGGCTCGACGTGGGGACCGGGGAGCTGTTTTTT
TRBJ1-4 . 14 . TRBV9 CASSVGGAWEKLFF TGTGCCAGCAGCGTAGGGGGCGCATGGGAAAAACTGTTTTTT
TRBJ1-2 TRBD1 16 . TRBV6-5 CASSSSPGQEIYGYTF TGTGCCAGCAGTTCCTCCCCGGGACAGGAGATCTATGGCTACACCTTC
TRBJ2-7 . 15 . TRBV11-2 CASSFGQPAGYEQYF TGTGCCAGCAGCTTCGGACAGCCGGCAGGGTACGAGCAGTACTTC
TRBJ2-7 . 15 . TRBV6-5 CASSPSYGGITMQYF TGTGCCAGCAGCCCCAGTTACGGGGGTATTACTATGCAGTACTTC
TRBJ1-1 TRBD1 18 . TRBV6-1 CASSEFAGTGGGITEAFF TGTGCCAGCAGTGAGTTCGCCGGGACAGGGGGCGGTATCACTGAAGCTTTCTTT
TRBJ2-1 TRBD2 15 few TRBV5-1 CASSTASGSSFEQFF TGCGCCAGCAGCACAGCTAGCGGGAGCTCTTTTGAGCAGTTCTTC
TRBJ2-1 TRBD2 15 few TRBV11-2 CASTLRSGGYNEQFF TGTGCCAGCACCCTCAGGAGCGGGGGATACAATGAGCAGTTCTTC
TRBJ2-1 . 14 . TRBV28 CASSFWSGLDEQFF TGTGCCAGCAGTTTTTGGTCAGGGCTGGATGAGCAGTTCTTC
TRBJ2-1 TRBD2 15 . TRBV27 CASSRGGGRANEQFF TGTGCCAGTTCCCGCGGGGGCGGGAGGGCGAATGAGCAGTTCTTC
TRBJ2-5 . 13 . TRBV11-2 CASSYPGAETQYF TGTGCCAGCAGCTACCCAGGGGCTGAGACCCAGTACTTC
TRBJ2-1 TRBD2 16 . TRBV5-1 CASSLASGPSYNEQFF TGCGCCAGCAGCTTAGCTAGCGGGCCCTCCTACAATGAGCAGTTCTTC
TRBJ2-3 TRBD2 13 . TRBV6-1 CASSEVAGYTQYF TGTGCCAGCAGTGAAGTAGCGGGGTATACGCAGTATTTT
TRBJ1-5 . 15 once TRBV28 CASSGAGTTRWPQHF TGTGCCAGCAGTGGGGCCGGGACAACCAGGTGGCCCCAGCATTTT
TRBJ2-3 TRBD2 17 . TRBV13 CASSLLAGGRNTDTQYF TGTGCCAGCAGCCTACTAGCGGGAGGTCGTAACACAGATACGCAGTATTTT
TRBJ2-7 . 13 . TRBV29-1 CSVDQGSSYEQYF TGCAGCGTTGACCAGGGATCTTCCTACGAGCAGTACTTC
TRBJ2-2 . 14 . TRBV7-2 CASSTGIGTGELFF TGTGCCAGCAGCACAGGGATTGGCACCGGGGAGCTGTTTTTT
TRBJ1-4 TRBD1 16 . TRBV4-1 CASSSGQGATNEKLFF TGCGCCAGCAGTTCCGGACAGGGGGCAACTAATGAAAAACTGTTTTTT
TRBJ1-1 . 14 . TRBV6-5 CASSYSGGKTEAFF TGTGCCAGCAGTTACTCGGGGGGAAAAACTGAAGCTTTCTTT
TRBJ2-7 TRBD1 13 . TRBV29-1 CSVEDRGSYEQYF TGCAGCGTTGAGGACAGGGGCTCCTACGAGCAGTACTTC
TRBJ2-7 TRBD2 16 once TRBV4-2 CASSQEASGRAYEQYF TGTGCCAGCAGCCAAGAGGCTAGCGGGAGGGCCTACGAGCAGTACTTC
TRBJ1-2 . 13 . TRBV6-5 CASSWTANYGYTF TGTGCCAGCAGTTGGACAGCTAACTATGGCTACACCTTC
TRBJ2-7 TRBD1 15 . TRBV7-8 CASSRNRGKAYEQYF TGTGCCAGCAGCAGGAACAGGGGAAAGGCCTACGAGCAGTACTTC
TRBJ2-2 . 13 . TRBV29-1 CSVDSVSTGELFF TGCAGCGTTGATTCCGTTAGCACCGGGGAGCTGTTTTTT
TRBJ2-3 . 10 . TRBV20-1 CSASKDTQYF TGCAGTGCTAGTAAAGATACGCAGTATTTT
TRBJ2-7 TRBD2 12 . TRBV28 CATRTSGNEQYF TGTGCCACCCGGACTAGCGGGAACGAGCAGTACTTC
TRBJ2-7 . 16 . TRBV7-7 CASSVRRGLHPDEQYF TGTGCCAGCAGCGTACGGCGGGGACTGCACCCCGACGAGCAGTACTTC
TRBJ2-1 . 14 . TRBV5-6 CASSLALERGEQFF TGTGCCAGCAGCTTGGCCCTAGAGCGTGGTGAGCAGTTCTTC
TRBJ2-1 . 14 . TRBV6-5 CASSYLSSYNEQFF TGTGCCAGCAGTTACCTCTCCTCCTACAATGAGCAGTTCTTC
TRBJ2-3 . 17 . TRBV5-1 CASSLKVQGEGTDTQYF TGCGCCAGCAGCTTGAAAGTACAGGGAGAGGGCACAGATACGCAGTATTTT
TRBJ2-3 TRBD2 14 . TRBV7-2 CASSEAGGADTQYF TGTGCCAGCAGCGAGGCGGGAGGAGCAGATACGCAGTATTTT
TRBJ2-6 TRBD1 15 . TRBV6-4 CASSLQGAGANVLTF TGTGCCAGCAGTTTACAGGGGGCGGGGGCCAACGTCCTGACTTTC
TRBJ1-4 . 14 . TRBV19 CASSSTGTYEKLFF TGTGCCAGTAGCTCTACAGGGACCTATGAAAAACTGTTTTTT
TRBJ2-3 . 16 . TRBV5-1 CASSLITGSSTDTQYF TGCGCCAGCAGCTTGATTACGGGTTCGAGCACAGATACGCAGTATTTT
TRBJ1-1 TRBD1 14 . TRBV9 CASSALQGYTEAFF TGTGCCAGCAGCGCCTTACAGGGGTACACTGAAGCTTTCTTT
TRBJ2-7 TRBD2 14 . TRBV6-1 CASRLAGEYYEQYF TGTGCCAGCAGGCTAGCGGGAGAATACTACGAGCAGTACTTC
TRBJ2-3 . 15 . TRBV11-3 CASSPGAGPTDTQYF TGTGCCAGCAGCCCCGGGGCGGGGCCCACAGATACGCAGTATTTT
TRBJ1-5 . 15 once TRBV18 CASSGTPDSQGPQHF TGTGCCAGCTCAGGTACCCCGGACAGCCAGGGGCCCCAGCATTTT